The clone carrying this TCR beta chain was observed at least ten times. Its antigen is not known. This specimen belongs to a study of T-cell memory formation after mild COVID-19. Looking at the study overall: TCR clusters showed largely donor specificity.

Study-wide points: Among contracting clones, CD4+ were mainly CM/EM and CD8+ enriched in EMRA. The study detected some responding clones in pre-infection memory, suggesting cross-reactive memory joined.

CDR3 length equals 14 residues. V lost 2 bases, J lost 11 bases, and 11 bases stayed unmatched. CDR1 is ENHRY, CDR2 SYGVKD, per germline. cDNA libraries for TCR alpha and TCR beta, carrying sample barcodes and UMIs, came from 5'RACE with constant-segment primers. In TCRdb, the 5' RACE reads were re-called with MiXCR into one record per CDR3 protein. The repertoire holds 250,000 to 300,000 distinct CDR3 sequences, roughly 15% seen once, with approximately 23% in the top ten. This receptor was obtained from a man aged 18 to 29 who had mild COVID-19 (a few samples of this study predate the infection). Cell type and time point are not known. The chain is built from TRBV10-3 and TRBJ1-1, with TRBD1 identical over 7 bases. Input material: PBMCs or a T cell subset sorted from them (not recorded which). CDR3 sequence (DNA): TGTGCCATCAGTGAGCCCCGGGACAGCCGTCTGGCTTTCTTT. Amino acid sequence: CAISEPRDSRLAFF.